This is a list of T cell receptor beta chains from one sample in a study of blood T cell repertoires in COVID-19. The repertoire was sequenced with immunoSEQ multiplex PCR; TCRdb's copy has only in-frame clones and lacks some. Of 290,000 or so clones detected, around 87% appear once; the ten largest clones hold around 4.5%. Source material: PBMCs or T cells enriched from blood (not recorded which). These receptors were collected from a woman aged 18-29 years with acute COVID-19. Both conserved end residues are part of each CDR3. The D gene is left open where the match is weak. Clone size is shown for a subset of rows, as once, few, many or a class of expanded clone.

v_call,clone_size,d_call,j_call,cdr3_aa,cdr3_nt
TRBV5-1,-,-,TRBJ1-3,CASSLEIAVSGNTIYF,TGCGCCAGCAGCTTGGAAATCGCAGTCTCTGGAAACACCATATATTTT
TRBV24-1,-,TRBD1,TRBJ1-2,CATSDGQGQGYTF,TGTGCCACCAGTGACGGACAGGGGCAAGGCTACACCTTC
TRBV12-5,-,-,TRBJ2-2,CASGLVISPNTGELFF,TGTGCTAGTGGTTTGGTAATATCCCCGAACACCGGGGAGCTGTTTTTT
TRBV11-3,-,TRBD1,TRBJ2-2,CASSEAGGASGELFF,TGTGCCAGCAGCGAGGCAGGGGGAGCCTCCGGGGAGCTGTTTTTT
TRBV12-3/TRBV12-4,-,-,TRBJ2-7,CASTLGLFGEQYF,TGTGCCAGCACTTTGGGGCTCTTCGGCGAGCAGTACTTC
TRBV14,-,-,TRBJ1-2,CASSQLGSSNYGYTF,TGTGCCAGCAGCCAATTGGGCTCTTCTAACTATGGCTACACCTTC
TRBV19,-,-,TRBJ1-5,CASITSGTFSNQPQHF,TGTGCCAGTATAACATCCGGGACATTTAGCAATCAGCCCCAGCATTTT
TRBV9,-,-,TRBJ2-5,CASSVSGQYQETQYF,TGTGCCAGCAGCGTAAGCGGACAGTACCAAGAGACCCAGTACTTC
TRBV2,-,-,TRBJ2-1,CASRLRLEYNEQFF,TGTGCCAGCAGACTTAGACTGGAATACAATGAGCAGTTCTTC
TRBV27,-,-,TRBJ2-5,CASSARAEETQYF,TGTGCCAGCAGTGCCAGGGCGGAAGAGACCCAGTACTTC
TRBV4-1,-,TRBD2,TRBJ2-7,CASSREGLAGAPLVYEQYF,TGCGCCAGCAGCCGGGAGGGACTAGCGGGAGCCCCCCTCGTCTACGAGCAGTACTTC
TRBV5-1,once,-,TRBJ2-7,CASNQGGERDEQYF,TGCGCCAGCAACCAAGGGGGTGAGAGGGACGAGCAGTACTTC
TRBV13,-,-,TRBJ1-1,CASSSSRHPEAFF,TGTGCCAGCAGCTCCTCGCGACACCCTGAAGCTTTCTTT
TRBV15,-,TRBD2,TRBJ2-3,CATSSIRAGGPADTQYF,TGTGCCACCAGCAGCATTAGAGCGGGAGGGCCAGCAGATACGCAGTATTTT
TRBV27,-,TRBD1,TRBJ1-4,CASKGLGTAFNEKLFF,TGTGCCAGCAAGGGCTTAGGGACAGCCTTTAATGAAAAACTGTTTTTT
TRBV28,-,TRBD1,TRBJ1-4,CASRWTGNEKLFF,TGTGCCAGCCGGTGGACAGGAAATGAAAAACTGTTTTTT
TRBV11-2,-,-,TRBJ2-1,CASSSRGGVENEQFF,TGTGCCAGCAGCTCCCGCGGCGGGGTCGAGAATGAGCAGTTCTTC
TRBV5-1,-,TRBD2,TRBJ2-3,CASSSSSSGSPDTQYF,TGCGCCAGCAGCTCTTCCTCTAGCGGGAGCCCAGATACGCAGTATTTT
TRBV11-2,-,-,TRBJ2-2,CASSRGGRGRTGELFF,TGTGCCAGCAGCCGTGGGGGCAGGGGTCGCACCGGGGAGCTGTTTTTT
TRBV28,-,TRBD2,TRBJ2-1,CASRGGLAGGPLGYNEQFF,TGTGCCAGCAGGGGAGGACTAGCGGGAGGGCCATTGGGCTACAATGAGCAGTTCTTC
TRBV2,-,-,TRBJ1-5,CASKWQDNQPQHF,TGTGCCAGCAAGTGGCAGGACAATCAGCCCCAGCATTTT
TRBV11-2,-,-,TRBJ1-1,CASSLEFGEAFF,TGTGCCAGCAGCTTAGAATTCGGTGAAGCTTTCTTT
TRBV19,-,-,TRBJ1-2,CASRSEPNYGYTF,TGTGCCAGTAGAAGCGAACCTAACTATGGCTACACCTTC
TRBV27,-,TRBD2,TRBJ2-3,CASRRLAGGVDTQYF,TGTGCCAGCAGACGGTTAGCGGGAGGGGTAGATACGCAGTATTTT
TRBV28,-,TRBD1,TRBJ1-4,CASSPTGQGLLNEKLFF,TGTGCCAGCAGTCCAACAGGACAGGGCCTGCTTAATGAAAAACTGTTTTTT
TRBV7-2,-,-,TRBJ2-7,CASSPDYPYEQYF,TGTGCCAGCAGCCCGGACTACCCCTACGAGCAGTACTTC
TRBV19,-,TRBD1,TRBJ1-2,CASSRTGGAYGYTF,TGTGCCAGTAGTAGGACAGGGGGCGCCTATGGCTACACCTTC
TRBV3-1/TRBV3-2,-,TRBD2,TRBJ2-1,CASSSGSGNNNEQFF,TGTGCCAGCAGCTCGGGTAGCGGGAACAACAATGAGCAGTTCTTC
TRBV7-3,-,-,TRBJ2-5,CASSSTGTASAAQYF,TGTGCCAGCAGCTCTACCGGGACTGCGTCCGCGGCCCAGTACTTC
TRBV2,-,-,TRBJ1-1,CASSGTAKAFF,TGTGCCAGCAGTGGGACAGCAAAAGCTTTCTTT
TRBV12-3/TRBV12-4,-,-,TRBJ1-1,CASTNQGNTEAFF,TGTGCCAGCACCAATCAGGGGAACACTGAAGCTTTCTTT
TRBV5-1,-,TRBD1,TRBJ1-6,CASSIGQGAGGDSPLHF,TGCGCCAGCAGCATCGGACAGGGGGCGGGAGGGGATTCACCCCTCCACTTT
TRBV5-8,once,TRBD1,TRBJ1-1,CASSRNRDRGAFF,TGTGCCAGCAGCCGAAACCGGGACAGGGGAGCTTTCTTT
TRBV5-1,-,TRBD2,TRBJ2-3,CASSPIRREWVDTQYF,TGCGCCAGCAGCCCGATAAGGCGGGAGTGGGTAGATACGCAGTATTTT
TRBV7-6,-,-,TRBJ2-2,CASSLASGRNTGELFF,TGTGCCAGCAGCTTAGCCTCGGGTCGTAACACCGGGGAGCTGTTTTTT
TRBV28,-,-,TRBJ2-7,CASSSGQHYEQYF,TGTGCCAGCAGTTCCGGACAGCACTACGAGCAGTACTTC
TRBV9,-,TRBD1,TRBJ1-5,CASSAGTDSNQPQHF,TGTGCCAGCAGCGCTGGGACAGATAGCAATCAGCCCCAGCATTTT
TRBV28,-,-,TRBJ2-2,CASASGQGGELFF,TGTGCCAGCGCCTCCGGGCAGGGCGGGGAGCTGTTTTTT
TRBV7-2,-,TRBD2,TRBJ2-3,CASSLSPSGSLTDTQYF,TGTGCCAGCAGCTTAAGCCCTAGCGGGAGTCTCACAGATACGCAGTATTTT
TRBV15,-,-,TRBJ2-2,CATSRVSRTGELFF,TGTGCCACCAGCAGAGTGTCGCGGACCGGGGAGCTGTTTTTT
TRBV6-5,-,-,TRBJ1-6,CASSYDQEDSPLHF,TGTGCCAGCAGTTACGATCAGGAAGATTCACCCCTCCACTTT
TRBV28,-,TRBD1,TRBJ1-2,CASSFSGQGYYGYTF,TGTGCCAGCAGTTTCTCGGGACAGGGATACTATGGCTACACCTTC
TRBV7-8,once,-,TRBJ1-1,CASSQGPEAFF,TGTGCCAGCAGCCAGGGGCCTGAAGCTTTCTTT